Shown below are 10 T cell receptor beta chains from a single sample sequenced in a study of T cells in Graves' hyperthyroidism and ophthalmopathy. The investigators amplified TCR beta CDR3 regions from RNA transcripts. The TCR CDR3 was amplified in a first-round RT-PCR using the HTBI primer set. Using its own MiXCR run on the multiplex PCR reads, TCRdb lists one record per CDR3 protein. The sample records about 400,000 distinct CDR3 sequences, under 15% being singletons. Sequenced input: blood. These receptor sequences come from a woman aged 25 to 39 with Graves' hyperthyroidism.

This clonotype was counted only a few times. The chain has TRBV29-1 and TRBJ2-3; 10 nucleotides align to TRBD2. CDR3 size: 16 residues. The V gene's germline CDR1 is SQVTM and CDR2 ANQGSEA. V was clipped by 4 bases and J by 0 bases; unmatched bases: 7. DNA for the CDR3: TGCAGCGTTGGTGGACTAGCGGCCGCTAGCACAGATACGCAGTATTTT. As protein: CSVGGLAAASTDTQYF.

The rearrangement links TRBV19 to TRBJ2-2; TRBD2 matches at 8 bases. The CDR3 has 16 residues. Germline V CDR1 and CDR2: LNHDA, SQIVND (reference sequence). J lost 2 bases, V lost 4 bases, and 6 bases had no gene match. The CDR3 spells CASSNPGLENTGELFF. The CDR3 DNA follows: TGTGCCAGTAGTAATCCGGGACTAGAAAACACCGGGGAGCTGTTTTTT.

J is TRBJ2-1 and V is TRBV5-5; weak D call: TRBD2 (5 bases). Germline CDR1 SGHKS, CDR2 YYEKEE (reference sequence). Trimming shortened V by 0 bases and J by 6 bases, and 13 bases separated the two germline ends. This CDR3 is 15 amino acids long. The CDR3 reads CASSLGGSFPNEQFF. CDR3 in DNA: TGTGCCAGCAGCTTGGGAGGGAGCTTTCCCAATGAGCAGTTCTTC.

This clonotype was counted ten times or more. V is TRBV2 and J is TRBJ2-2, with TRBD2 matching 7 bases. J lost 3 bases, V lost 5 bases, and 3 bases had no gene match. The CDR3 covers 14 residues. The germline gives CDR1 SNHLY, CDR2 FYNNEI. The CDR3 sequence: CASSKGLDTGELFF. The CDR3, as DNA: TGTGCCAGCAGTAAAGGACTAGACACCGGGGAGCTGTTTTTT.

The chain joins TRBV18 to TRBJ1-2, with 9 bases aligning to TRBD1. The CDR3 is 14 residues long. Per germline, CDR1 KGHSH and CDR2 LQKENI. Unmatched junction bases numbered 5, after V lost 3 bases and J lost 6 bases. CDR3 in amino acids: CASSPGQGGNGYTF. In nucleotides, the CDR3 is TGTGCCAGCTCACCGGGACAGGGCGGTAATGGCTACACCTTC.

At least ten counts were recorded for this clonotype. This sequence joins TRBV6-1 and TRBJ2-3; either TRBD1 or TRBD2 may supply D (5 bases each). V was cut by 7 bases and J by 2 bases, with 13 bases left in between. Germline CDR1 MNHNS, CDR2 SASEGT. The CDR3 consists of 14 residues. For the CDR3, the DNA is TGTGCCAGCATTGACCGAGGGGACACAGATACGCAGTATTTT. Protein product: CASIDRGDTDTQYF.

This clonotype has a handful of counts. J is TRBJ2-1 and V is TRBV27, with 10 bases that match TRBD2. Per the germline V gene, CDR1 is MNHEY and CDR2 is SMNVEV (reference sequence). The CDR3 contains 17 residues. With V trimmed by 3 bases and J by 3 bases, 8 bases remained unmatched. CDR3 residues: CASSFGGGTSVYNEQFF. The CDR3 bases are TGTGCCAGCAGTTTCGGGGGGGGGACTAGCGTCTACAATGAGCAGTTCTTC.

The CDR3 DNA reads as TGTGCCAGCAGCTTGACGACAGGGACCTATGGCTACACCTTC. Translated: CASSLTTGTYGYTF. The V gene is TRBV5-6, the J gene TRBJ1-2; 7 bases line up with TRBD1. The trim removed 1 base at V and 4 bases at J, leaving 4 bases unmatched. From germline, CDR1 is SGHDT and CDR2 YYEEEE. The CDR3 covers 14 residues.

This chain links TRBV5-1 with TRBJ1-1; D is unresolved. Germline CDR1 and CDR2: SGHRS and YFSETQ. This CDR3 comprises 13 residues. V was trimmed by 2 bases and J by 1 base, leaving 6 bases between them. Here the CDR3 DNA reads TGCGCCAGCAGCTTTCCCGAGAACACTGAAGCTTTCTTT. The encoded protein is CASSFPENTEAFF.

The chain couples TRBV28 to TRBJ1-1; TRBD1 might be the D (6 bases). V shed 4 bases and J shed 3 bases, with 15 bases lying between them. The CDR3 has 15 residues. The germline CDR1 and CDR2 sequences are MDHEN and SYDVKM. CDR3 in DNA: TGTGCCAGCAGTTCGACCGGGACAACCTACACTGAAGCTTTCTTT. It is translated as CASSSTGTTYTEAFF.